The 2 T cell receptor beta chains below were found in one sample sequenced in a study of blood T cell repertoires in COVID-19. The data were produced by immunoSEQ multiplex PCR, yet TCRdb's version contains in-frame clones alone and is incomplete. The profile shows approximately 65,000 clones, more than 60% of them singletons. The sample was peripheral blood. Receptors originate from a human donor in a cohort sampled during active COVID-19.

V and J are TRBV7-2 and TRBJ1-3; a possible D gene is TRBD1 (6 bases). V was cut by 1 base and J by 1 base, with 8 bases left in between. The CDR3 loop spans 15 amino acids. CDR1 SGHTA and CDR2 FQGNSA come from the germline V gene. DNA of the CDR3: TGTGCCAGCAGCTTAGGCGGACAGTCTGGAAACACCATATATTTT. Its translation is CASSLGGQSGNTIYF.

This chain connects TRBV13 to TRBJ1-2; D is unclear. Looked up from germline, CDR1 is PRHDT and CDR2 is FYEKMQ (reference sequence). The CDR3 runs to 13 residues. V lost 5 bases to trimming and J lost 8 bases, with 15 bases between them. CDR3 amino acids: CASSTRGMGGYTF. CDR3 coding DNA: TGTGCCAGCAGCACCCGGGGTATGGGGGGCTACACCTTC.